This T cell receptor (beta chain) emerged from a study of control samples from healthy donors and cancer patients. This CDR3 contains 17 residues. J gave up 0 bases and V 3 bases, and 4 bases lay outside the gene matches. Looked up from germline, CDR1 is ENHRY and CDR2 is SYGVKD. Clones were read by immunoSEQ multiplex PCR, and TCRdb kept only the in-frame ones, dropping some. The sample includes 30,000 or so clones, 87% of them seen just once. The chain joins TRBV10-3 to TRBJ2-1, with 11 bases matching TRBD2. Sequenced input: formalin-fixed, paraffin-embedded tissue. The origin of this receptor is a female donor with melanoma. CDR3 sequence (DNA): TGTGCCATCAGTGACCGACTAGCGGGATACTCCTACAATGAGCAGTTCTTC. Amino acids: CAISDRLAGYSYNEQFF.